This T cell receptor (beta chain) was documented in a study of T cells in Graves' hyperthyroidism and ophthalmopathy. Study-level results: The model's output predicted ophthalmopathy at a median of about 6.5 months prior to onset.

Per the germline V gene, CDR1 is SGHTA and CDR2 is FQGTGA. This CDR3 is 17 amino acids long. V was cut by 0 bases and J by 0 bases, with 12 bases left in between. This clonotype was seen many times. Its antigen is unidentified. From RNA transcripts, TCR beta CDR3 regions were amplified. An initial round of RT-PCR targeting the TCR CDR3 relied on the HTBI primer set. TCRdb reprocessed the multiplex PCR reads via MiXCR and lists one record per CDR3 protein. The profile shows around 500,000 distinct CDR3 sequences, 12% to 15% of them singletons. A lack of ophthalmopathy progression within 18 months defined stable Graves' hyperthyroidism. On the basis of clinical symptoms, serum thyroxine and TRAb, thyroid ultrasound and orbital computed tomography, diagnoses were made.

This clonotype was sampled from a woman in her 40s with Graves' hyperthyroidism. The chain uses TRBV7-3 and TRBJ2-1; the D is unclear. The sequencing input was blood. Written as DNA, the CDR3 is TGTGCCAGCAGCTTAACCCTTAATCTGATCTCCTACAATGAGCAGTTCTTC. It specifies CASSLTLNLISYNEQFF.